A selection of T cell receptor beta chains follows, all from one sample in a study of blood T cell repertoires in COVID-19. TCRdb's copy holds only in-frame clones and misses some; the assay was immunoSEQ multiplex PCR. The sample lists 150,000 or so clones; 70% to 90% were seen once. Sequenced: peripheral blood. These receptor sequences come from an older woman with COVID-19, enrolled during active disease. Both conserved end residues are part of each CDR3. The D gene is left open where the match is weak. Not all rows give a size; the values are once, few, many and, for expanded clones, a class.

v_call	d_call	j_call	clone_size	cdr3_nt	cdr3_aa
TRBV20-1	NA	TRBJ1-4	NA	TGCAGTGCTAGTACTGTGGAGAAACTGTTTTTT	CSASTVEKLFF
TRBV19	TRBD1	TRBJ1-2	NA	TGTGCCAGCGCTCCGGGACAGGGTCTCTATGGCTACACCTTC	CASAPGQGLYGYTF
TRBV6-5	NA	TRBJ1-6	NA	TGTGCCAGCATGTCCTCAGGGGTTAATTCACCCCTCCACTTT	CASMSSGVNSPLHF
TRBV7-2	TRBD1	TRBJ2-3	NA	TGTGCCAGCAGCTTCGACAGGGGGACGCAGTATTTT	CASSFDRGTQYF
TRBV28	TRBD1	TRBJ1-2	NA	TGTGCCAGCAGTTCCCTGACAGGGGTCTATGGCTACACCTTC	CASSSLTGVYGYTF
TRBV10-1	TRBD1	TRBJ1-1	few	TGCGCCAGCTCCTGGGGGACAGTGAACACTGAAGCTTTCTTT	CASSWGTVNTEAFF
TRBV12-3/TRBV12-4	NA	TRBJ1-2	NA	TGTGCCAGCACCCGCCCAGGGTGGGGCTACACCTTC	CASTRPGWGYTF
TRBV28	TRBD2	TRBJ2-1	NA	TGTGCCAGCAGTTTATGGGGACTAGCGGGGGACAATGAGCAGTTCTTC	CASSLWGLAGDNEQFF
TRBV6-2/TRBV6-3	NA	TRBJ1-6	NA	TGTGCCAGCAGTTGGGAGGGTAATTCACCCCTCCACTTT	CASSWEGNSPLHF
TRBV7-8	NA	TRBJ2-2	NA	TGTGCCAGCAGCTTACAGTATCGGGGGACCGGGGAGCTGTTTTTT	CASSLQYRGTGELFF
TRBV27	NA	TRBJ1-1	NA	TGTGCCAGCAGTTTATCGCCACAGGGTGCTACTGAAGCTTTCTTT	CASSLSPQGATEAFF
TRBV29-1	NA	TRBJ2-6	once	TGCAGCGTTGACAGCTCTGGGGCCAACGTCCTGACTTTC	CSVDSSGANVLTF
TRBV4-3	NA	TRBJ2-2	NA	TGCGCCAGCAGCCAGAACCGGGACACAACTCGGACCGGGGAGCTGTTTTTT	CASSQNRDTTRTGELFF
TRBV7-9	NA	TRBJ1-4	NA	TGTGCCAGCAGCTTCAGTGCAACTAATGAAAAACTGTTTTTT	CASSFSATNEKLFF